This TCR beta chain was identified in a study of blood T cell repertoires in COVID-19. About the research overall: Acute-phase and convalescent COVID-19 samples originated in the United States, Italy and Spain. The cDNA or gDNA used as material had been derived from T cells, B-cell-depleted T cells, or PBMCs.

The CDR3 runs 13 residues. Germline loops: CDR1 SGHTA, CDR2 FQGTGA. The V and J ends lost 5 bases and 2 bases respectively, with 9 bases between them. In the source study's methods: Amplified reference gene primers provided the basis for estimating nucleated cell counts. Data came from immunoSEQ multiplex PCR; TCRdb stores just in-frame clones and leaves some out. V, J and clone size are those of that table, while D and trimming were read from the DNA. Of about 100,000 clones in the sample, around four fifths were seen once. This sequence joins TRBV7-3 and TRBJ2-5; possible D gene TRBD1, 6 bases. The TCR sequence derives from a man aged 45-65 years with active or convalescent COVID-19. Sequenced material: peripheral blood. Written as DNA, the CDR3 is TGTGCCAGCAGCCGTGGACAGCAAGAGACCCAGTACTTC. This gives the protein CASSRGQQETQYF.